This T cell receptor beta chain was profiled in a study of blood T cell repertoires in COVID-19. Assay used: immunoSEQ multiplex PCR; TCRdb lists only in-frame clones, some missing. This table has more than 200,000 clones, about 87% appearing once. V lost 6 bases, J lost 11 bases, and 22 bases lay in between. Germline loops: CDR1 SGHTS, CDR2 YDEGEE. CDR3 size: 14 residues. This sequence originates from a woman between 25 and 40 years old with COVID-19, enrolled during active disease. The V and J genes are TRBV5-8 and TRBJ2-3; D possibly corresponds to TRBD2 (6 bases). Sequencing used peripheral blood. DNA for the CDR3: TGTGCCAGCACCATCGGGGGTAATGGCGGGATGCAGTATTTT. This sequence encodes CASTIGGNGGMQYF. Together with reference TRBV5-8 and TRBJ2-3, the CDR3 gives the full variable domain: EAGVTQSPTHLIKTRGQQATLRCSPISGHTSVYWYQQALGLGLQFLLWYDEGEERNRGNFPPRFSGRQFPNYSSELNVNALELEDSALYLCASTIGGNGGMQYFGPGTRLTVL.